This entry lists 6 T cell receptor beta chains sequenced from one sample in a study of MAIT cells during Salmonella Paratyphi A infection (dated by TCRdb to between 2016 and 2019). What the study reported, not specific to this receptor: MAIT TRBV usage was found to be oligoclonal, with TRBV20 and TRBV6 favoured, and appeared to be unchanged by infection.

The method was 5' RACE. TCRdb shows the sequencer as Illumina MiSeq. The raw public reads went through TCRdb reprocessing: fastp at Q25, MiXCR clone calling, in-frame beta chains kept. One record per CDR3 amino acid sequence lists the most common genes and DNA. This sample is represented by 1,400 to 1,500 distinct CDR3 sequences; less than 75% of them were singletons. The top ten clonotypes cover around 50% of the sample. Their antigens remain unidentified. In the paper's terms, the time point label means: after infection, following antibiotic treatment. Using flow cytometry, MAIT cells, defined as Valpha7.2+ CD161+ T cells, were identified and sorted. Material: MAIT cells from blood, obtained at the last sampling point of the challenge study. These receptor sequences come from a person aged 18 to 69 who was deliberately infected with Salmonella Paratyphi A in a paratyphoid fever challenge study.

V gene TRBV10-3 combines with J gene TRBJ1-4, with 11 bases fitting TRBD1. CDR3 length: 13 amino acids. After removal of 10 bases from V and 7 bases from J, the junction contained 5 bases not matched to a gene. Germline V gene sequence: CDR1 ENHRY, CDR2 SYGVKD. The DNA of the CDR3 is TGTGCCACCGGGACAGGGGGAAGTGAAAAACTGTTTTTT. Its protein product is CATGTGGSEKLFF.

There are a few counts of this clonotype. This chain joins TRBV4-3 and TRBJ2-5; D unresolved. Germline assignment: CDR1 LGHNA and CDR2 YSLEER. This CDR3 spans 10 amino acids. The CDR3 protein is CARRKETQYF. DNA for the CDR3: TGCGCAAGAAGAAAAGAGACCCAGTACTTC.

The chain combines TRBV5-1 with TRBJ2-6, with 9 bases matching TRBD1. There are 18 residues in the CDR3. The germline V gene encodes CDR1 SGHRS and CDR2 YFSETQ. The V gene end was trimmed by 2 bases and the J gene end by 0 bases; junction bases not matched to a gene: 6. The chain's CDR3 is CASSFWGTGPSGANVLTF. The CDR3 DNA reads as TGCGCCAGCAGCTTTTGGGGGACAGGGCCCTCTGGGGCCAACGTCCTGACTTTC.

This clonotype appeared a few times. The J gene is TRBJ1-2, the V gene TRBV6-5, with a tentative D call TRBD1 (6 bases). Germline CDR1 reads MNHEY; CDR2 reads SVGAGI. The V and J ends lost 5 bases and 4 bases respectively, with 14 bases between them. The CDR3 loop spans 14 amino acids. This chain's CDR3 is CASSVLGAVYGYTF. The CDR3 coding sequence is TGTGCCAGCAGTGTACTGGGGGCGGTCTATGGCTACACCTTC.

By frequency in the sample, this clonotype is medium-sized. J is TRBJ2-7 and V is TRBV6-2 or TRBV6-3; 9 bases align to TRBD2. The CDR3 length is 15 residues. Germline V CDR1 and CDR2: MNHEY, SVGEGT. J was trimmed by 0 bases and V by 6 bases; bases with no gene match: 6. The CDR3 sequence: CASSQDSGSSYEQYF. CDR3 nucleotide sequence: TGTGCCAGCAGCCAAGATAGCGGGAGCTCCTACGAGCAGTACTTC.

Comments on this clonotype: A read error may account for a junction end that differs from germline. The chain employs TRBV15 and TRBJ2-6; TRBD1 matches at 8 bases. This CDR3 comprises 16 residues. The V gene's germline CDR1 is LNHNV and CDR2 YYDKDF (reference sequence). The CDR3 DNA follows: TGTGCCACCAGCAGTGACAGGGGATCTGGGGCCCACGTCCTGACTTTC. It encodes CATSSDRGSGAHVLTF.